This TCR beta chain was retrieved from a study of blood T cells in healthy people across ages. Sample-barcoded 5' priming and a J-beta primer mix drove a second PCR of about 7 to 12 cycles. TCRdb reanalysed the 5' RACE reads using MiXCR and keeps one entry per CDR3 protein. This sample has approximately 2,000,000 distinct CDR3 sequences; around 40% occur once, and the top ten carry approximately 22%. Donation came from healthy Caucasian individuals in Russia who were aged about 6 to 95. About this clonotype itself: A junction end diverges from the germline sequence, so it may reflect a read error.

The germline CDR1 and CDR2 sequences are MNHEY and SVGAGI. This CDR3 has 14 amino acids. The receptor comes from a human donor in good health. This chain uses TRBV6-5 with TRBJ1-2; D remains unclear. The sequenced sample was blood. In DNA, the CDR3 is TGTGCCAGCAGGTACTCGTTGGAAACTGGTGGCTACACCTTC. Translated, it gives CASRYSLETGGYTF.